This T cell receptor (beta chain) stems from a study of blood T cell repertoires in COVID-19. TCRdb's table, derived via immunoSEQ multiplex PCR, lists solely in-frame clones and lacks some. The sample has 250,000 to 400,000 clones, almost 90% seen once. The CDR3 is 13 amino acids. Looked up from germline, CDR1 is MNHEY and CDR2 is SVGAGI. After removal of 5 bases from V and 9 bases from J, the junction contained 4 bases not matched to a gene. Sequencing was performed on peripheral blood. The sequence came from a woman aged 30 to 39 with COVID-19, enrolled during active disease. This chain uses TRBV6-5 with TRBJ2-1; 10 bases are a match to TRBD2. This CDR3 is CASSPASGGEQFF. The CDR3 DNA follows: TGTGCCAGCAGTCCTGCTAGCGGGGGTGAGCAGTTCTTC.